The source of this TCR beta chain is a study of OX40 agonist ivuxolimab in advanced cancers. Study overall: Patients enrolled in dose escalation were diagnosed with hepatocellular carcinoma, melanoma, renal cell or head and neck cancer. Partial responses were achieved by three patients: one hepatocellular carcinoma, two cutaneous melanoma. Among those enrolled, mean age was about 58 years (range about 23 to 85) and 75% to 90% were male.

Autoimmune disease history or systemic immunosuppression excluded patients. The V gene's germline CDR1 is SEHNR and CDR2 FQNEAQ (reference sequence). CDR3 length: 14 amino acids. Repertoires were generated with immunoSEQ multiplex PCR, while TCRdb's copy carries only in-frame clones and drops some. The sample consists of 39,000 or so clones, roughly 90% of them appearing once. The chain couples TRBV7-9 to TRBJ1-4, with D hard to call. The sequences come from CD4+ or CD8+ T cells sorted from blood, collected in a trial of the OX40 agonist ivuxolimab. This TCR was recovered from an adult with an advanced solid tumor such as melanoma, head and neck, liver or kidney cancer. Here the CDR3 DNA reads TGTGCAGCCTCTCGGAGGGAAACTAATGAAAAACTGTTTTTT. Translated, it gives CAASRRETNEKLFF.